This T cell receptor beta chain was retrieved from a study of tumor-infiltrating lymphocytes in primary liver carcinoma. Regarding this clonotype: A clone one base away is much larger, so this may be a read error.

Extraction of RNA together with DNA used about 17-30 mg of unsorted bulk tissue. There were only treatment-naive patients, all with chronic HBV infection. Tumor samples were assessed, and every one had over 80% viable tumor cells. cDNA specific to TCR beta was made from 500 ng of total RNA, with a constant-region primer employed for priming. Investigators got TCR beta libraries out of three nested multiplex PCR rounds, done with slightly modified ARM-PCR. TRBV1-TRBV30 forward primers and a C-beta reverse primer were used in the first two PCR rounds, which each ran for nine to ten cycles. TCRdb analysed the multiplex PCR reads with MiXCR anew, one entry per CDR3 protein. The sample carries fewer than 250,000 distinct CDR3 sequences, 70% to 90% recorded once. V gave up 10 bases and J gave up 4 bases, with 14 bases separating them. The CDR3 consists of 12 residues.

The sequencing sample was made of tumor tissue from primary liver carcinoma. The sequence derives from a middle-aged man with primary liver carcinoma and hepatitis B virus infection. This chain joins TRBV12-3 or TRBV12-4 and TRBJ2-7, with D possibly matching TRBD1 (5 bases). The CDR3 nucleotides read TGTGCCAACAGAGACCAGGGATACGAGCAGTACTTC. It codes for CANRDQGYEQYF.